These T cell receptor beta chains were read from a single sample in a study of blood T cells in healthy people across ages. MiXCR was run by TCRdb on the 5' RACE reads, yielding one entry per CDR3 protein. The sample consists of just under 900,000 distinct CDR3 sequences, under 30% of them appearing once. Material: blood. These receptors were taken from a woman older than 75 in good health. Each CDR3 is given with its conserved first and last residue. The D gene is left open where the match is weak. The size field is filled for only some rows; it gives once, few, many or a size class.

V gene,clone size,J gene,D gene,CDR3 DNA,CDR3 protein
TRBV5-1,.,TRBJ2-3,.,TGCGCCAGCAGCTTGGAGTGGGGGGCGACCACAGATACGCAGTATTTT,CASSLEWGATTDTQYF
TRBV29-1,.,TRBJ2-5,TRBD1,TGCGGCGCCGGGACAGGGGGAGAGACCCAGTACTTC,CGAGTGGETQYF
TRBV18,few,TRBJ2-4,TRBD1,TGTGCCAGCCCCCCTAGAGACAGGGAGAACATTCAGTACTTC,CASPPRDRENIQYF
TRBV7-2,.,TRBJ2-7,.,TGTGCCAGCAGCTTAGCTTTGAGCATTGCCTACGAGCAGTACTTC,CASSLALSIAYEQYF
TRBV7-2,.,TRBJ1-4,.,TGTGCCAGCAGCTTAGGTGGTTTCCGGCCTAATGAAAAACTGTTTTTT,CASSLGGFRPNEKLFF
TRBV15,few,TRBJ1-1,TRBD1,TGTGCCACCAGCAGCCTTTCCCGGACAGGGGCGGAAGCTTTCTTT,CATSSLSRTGAEAFF
TRBV12-3/TRBV12-4,many,TRBJ2-3,TRBD2,TGTGCCAGCAGCTTACGCGGGGGAGGAGATACGCAGTATTTT,CASSLRGGGDTQYF
TRBV6-1,.,TRBJ1-1,.,TGTGCCAGCACTGAGGTCGTGGACACTGAAGCTTTCTTT,CASTEVVDTEAFF
TRBV7-8,once,TRBJ2-5,.,TGTGCCAGCAGCCCCACAGGGGAGGCCCAGTACTTC,CASSPTGEAQYF
TRBV4-3,.,TRBJ1-2,.,TGCGCCAGCAGCCAAGATCTCTCCCAGAACTATGGCTACACCTTC,CASSQDLSQNYGYTF
TRBV2,.,TRBJ2-2,.,TGTGCCAGCGGAGGCCAGACCGGGGAGCTGTTTTTT,CASGGQTGELFF
TRBV20-1,.,TRBJ1-5,.,TGCAGTGCTAAGTGGATGGGGGCAGGTAATCAGCCCCAGCATTTT,CSAKWMGAGNQPQHF
TRBV5-5,many,TRBJ2-1,.,TGTGCCAGCAGCTTGGCCCCCGGGCAAGGCTCCTACAATGAGCAGTTCTTC,CASSLAPGQGSYNEQFF
TRBV5-1,.,TRBJ1-1,.,TGCGCCAGCAGCGCCCAGTCGAACACTGAAGCTTTCTTT,CASSAQSNTEAFF
TRBV5-1,.,TRBJ2-5,TRBD1,TGCGCCAGCAGCTTGGGACCAGGGGGAGCAGAGACCCAGTACTTC,CASSLGPGGAETQYF
TRBV20-1,many,TRBJ1-4,.,TGCAGTGCTTATACAGGCCGTGGACGGGAATCAACTAATGAAAAACTGTTTTTT,CSAYTGRGRESTNEKLFF
TRBV3-1,.,TRBJ1-4,TRBD1,TGTGCCAGCAGCCAGCGAACAGGGGCGATGGGTGAAAAACTGTTTTTT,CASSQRTGAMGEKLFF
TRBV20-1,many,TRBJ2-4,TRBD2,TGCAGTGCTAGAGATTCGGCCCCTAGCGGGGTAGCCAAAAACATTCAGTACTTC,CSARDSAPSGVAKNIQYF
TRBV20-1,.,TRBJ1-4,TRBD1,TGCAGTGTTAGGGAGGGACAGCTTAATGAAAAACTGTTTTTT,CSVREGQLNEKLFF
TRBV18,.,TRBJ2-7,TRBD2,TGTGCCAGCTCACCGATGGGCGGGGGGGCTGGCTCCTACGAGCAGTACTTC,CASSPMGGGAGSYEQYF
TRBV7-2,many,TRBJ2-1,TRBD2,TGTGCCAGCAGCTTTGGCGGGGGGGTTGGGTACAATGAGCAGTTCTTC,CASSFGGGVGYNEQFF
TRBV9,few,TRBJ2-1,.,TGTGCCAGCAGCCCACGCAGTGGGGGGGGCATATTGTATGAGCAGTTCTTC,CASSPRSGGGILYEQFF
TRBV7-9,many,TRBJ2-3,.,TGTGCCAGCAGCTTTAGTGGCACAGATACGCAGTATTTT,CASSFSGTDTQYF
TRBV3-1,.,TRBJ2-4,.,TGTGCCAGCAGCCAAGATGGGAAGCGGAGAGTGGAGCAGTACTTC,CASSQDGKRRVEQYF
TRBV7-2,.,TRBJ1-5,.,TGTGCCTCCGGAACGGACAATCAGCCCCAGCATTTT,CASGTDNQPQHF
TRBV11-3,few,TRBJ2-3,.,TGTGCCAGCAGCTTAGTTCTTTGGGCAGACACAGATACGCAGTATTTT,CASSLVLWADTDTQYF
TRBV7-2,many,TRBJ2-1,TRBD1,TGTGCCAGCACCCCGGGACAGGGTACCTTTAGCTCCTACAATGAGCAGTTCTTC,CASTPGQGTFSSYNEQFF
TRBV9,.,TRBJ1-2,.,TGTGCCAGCAGCCGGGGGGACCTTGATGGCTACACCTTC,CASSRGDLDGYTF
TRBV6-2/TRBV6-3,many,TRBJ2-3,.,TGTGCCAGCAGTTCAGGGACTGCGGGGCGCACAGATACGCAGTATTTT,CASSSGTAGRTDTQYF
TRBV20-1,many,TRBJ1-2,.,TGCCGGGTGGACTATGGCTACACCTTC,CRVDYGYTF
TRBV29-1,.,TRBJ2-1,.,TGCAGCGTTGAACTAGCCAGGGAGCAGTTCTTC,CSVELAREQFF
TRBV20-1,.,TRBJ2-1,TRBD2,TGCAGTGCCGCTTCCCCACTAGCGGTTTGGCATGAGCAGTTCTTC,CSAASPLAVWHEQFF
TRBV20-1,once,TRBJ1-5,TRBD1,TGCAGGGCCAGGACAGGGGGCCAGCCCCAGCATTTT,CRARTGGQPQHF
TRBV12-3/TRBV12-4,many,TRBJ2-3,.,TGTGCCAGCAGTTTCAAAGGCGCAGATACGCAGTATTTT,CASSFKGADTQYF
TRBV7-2,.,TRBJ2-1,TRBD2,TGTGCCAGCAGCTCCGGGACTAGCCAATACAATGAGCAGTTCTTC,CASSSGTSQYNEQFF
TRBV14,.,TRBJ2-1,TRBD1,TGTGCCAGCAGCCGAGGACAGGTCTCCTTAAGCTCCTACAATGAGCAGTTCTTC,CASSRGQVSLSSYNEQFF
TRBV3-1,few,TRBJ1-1,TRBD1,TGTGCCAGCACCCCCTTTATACAGGGGGTGGGTACTGAAGCTTTCTTT,CASTPFIQGVGTEAFF
TRBV3-1,few,TRBJ1-1,.,TGTGCCAGCAGACAAATACACGGCACTGAAGCTTTCTTT,CASRQIHGTEAFF
TRBV7-6,.,TRBJ2-7,TRBD1,TGTGCCAGCAGCCCCGCGCTGGGAGAGGGGGCTTACGAGCAGTACTTC,CASSPALGEGAYEQYF
TRBV28,few,TRBJ2-7,.,TGTGTCAGCAAACTAGGAGGGGGTGGCGAGCAGTACTTC,CVSKLGGGGEQYF
TRBV7-2,many,TRBJ1-2,TRBD1,TGTGCCAGCAGGACCCTCGGACAGGTGGTAGGCTATGGCTACACCTTC,CASRTLGQVVGYGYTF
TRBV5-1,many,TRBJ2-7,.,TGCGCCAGCAGCGGGGCAGGGATCACCTACGAGCAGTACTTC,CASSGAGITYEQYF
TRBV7-2,many,TRBJ2-5,.,TGTGCCAGCAGCTTAGGGAGTCTCCAAGAGACCCAGTACTTC,CASSLGSLQETQYF
TRBV6-2/TRBV6-3,few,TRBJ2-2,TRBD1,TGTGCCAGCAGTTATTCCGGGACAGGGGTCGGACTCTTAACCGGGGAGCTGTTTTTT,CASSYSGTGVGLLTGELFF
TRBV6-2/TRBV6-3,.,TRBJ2-5,.,TGTGCCAGCAGTTCTAACAGGGCGGGACAAGAGACCCAGTACTTC,CASSSNRAGQETQYF
TRBV6-2/TRBV6-3,few,TRBJ2-3,.,TGTGCCAGCAGGGAGGGGCTAGCAAGCGTCACAGATACGCAGTATTTT,CASREGLASVTDTQYF
TRBV6-5,.,TRBJ2-1,TRBD1,TGTGCCAGCAAAAGAGAAACAGGGGAGTTCTTC,CASKRETGEFF
TRBV11-2,many,TRBJ2-1,.,TGTGCCAGCAGCCAGCGCATGGGGCAAGTAGGCAATGAGCAGTTCTTC,CASSQRMGQVGNEQFF
TRBV5-1,many,TRBJ2-3,.,TGCGCCAGCAGCTTGGATTGGGGGAGTAGCACAGATACGCAGTATTTT,CASSLDWGSSTDTQYF
TRBV15,.,TRBJ2-7,.,TGTGCCACCAGCAGAGACCGAATCGGCCTCTACGAGCAGTACTTC,CATSRDRIGLYEQYF